One sample yielded the 18 T cell receptor beta chains listed below, sequenced in a study of a mutant IDH1 vaccine in newly diagnosed glioma. Antigens of these TCRs are unknown. TCRdb keeps only in-frame clones here, not all; method: immunoSEQ multiplex PCR. The sample includes 25,000 to 35,000 clones, 80% seen only once; the top ten take roughly 8%. Described time point: week 23, last vaccination. In the vaccine, a single dose held 300 ug of the mutant IDH1 20-mer peptide, along with topical imiquimod. The input for sequencing was PBMCs, taken from a glioma patient whose treatment included an IDH1 peptide vaccine. These TCRs come from a young woman with glioma.

The chain links TRBV7-2 to TRBJ1-1; unclear D gene. The CDR3 runs 11 residues. Germline V gene sequence: CDR1 SGHTA, CDR2 FQGNSA. V shed 10 bases and J shed 6 bases, with 12 bases lying between them. The CDR3 nucleotides are TGTGCCAACATCTTATACGCTGAAGCTTTCTTT. Translating gives CANILYAEAFF.

This chain joins TRBV5-5 and TRBJ2-2; D gene uncertain. CDR3 length equals 14 residues. Trimming stripped 4 bases from V and 3 bases from J, with 10 bases between. Germline CDR1 is SGHKS and CDR2 is YYEKEE (reference sequence). Here the CDR3 DNA reads TGTGCCAGCAGCCGCGGACGGCACACCGGGGAGCTGTTTTTT. Encoded protein: CASSRGRHTGELFF.

The chain links TRBV5-6 to TRBJ1-4; D uncertain. The CDR3 runs to 14 residues. Trimming pared 0 bases from V and 4 bases from J, leaving 7 bases between. Germline V gene data show CDR1 as SGHDT and CDR2 as YYEEEE. CDR3 coding DNA: TGTGCCAGCAGCTTGGACGGATTTAATGAAAAACTGTTTTTT. It is translated as CASSLDGFNEKLFF.

This chain uses TRBV9 with TRBJ1-2; TRBD1 matches at 7 bases. The V gene's germline CDR1 is SGDLS and CDR2 YYNGEE. This CDR3 contains 13 residues. Trimming cost V 2 bases and J 8 bases; bases outside gene matches: 6. The CDR3 nucleotides read TGTGCCAGCAGCGTCTCAGGGGGGGTAGGCTACACCTTC. Translation: CASSVSGGVGYTF.

The chain has TRBV7-9 and TRBJ1-5, with 9 bases matching TRBD1. The V gene's germline CDR1 is SEHNR and CDR2 FQNEAQ (reference sequence). V lost 1 base and J lost 7; bases outside the gene matches: 5. CDR3 size: 15 residues. The CDR3 reads CASSLDQTGGQPQHF. CDR3 nucleotide sequence: TGTGCCAGCAGCTTAGATCAGACAGGGGGACAGCCCCAGCATTTT.

J is TRBJ1-4 and V is TRBV6-1, with D maybe TRBD1 (6 bases). The CDR3 covers 14 residues. Trimming stripped 7 bases from V and 5 bases from J, with 14 bases between. CDR1 is MNHNS, CDR2 SASEGT, per germline. The CDR3 region is CASTPTGVNEKLFF. The DNA of the CDR3 is TGTGCCAGCACCCCGACAGGAGTAAATGAAAAACTGTTTTTT.

The genes are TRBV6-5 and TRBJ1-5, with D possibly matching TRBD1 (5 bases). CDR1 and CDR2 from the germline V gene are MNHEY and SVGAGI. V was clipped by 6 bases and J by 6 bases, with 15 bases between them. This CDR3 comprises 14 residues. The CDR3: CASSPQWGSQPQHF. The CDR3 coding sequence is TGTGCCAGCAGCCCCCAGTGGGGGAGTCAGCCCCAGCATTTT.

A single count supports this clone. V usage is TRBV6-4 and J usage is TRBJ1-2, with D uncertain. The length of the CDR3 is 15 residues. CDR1 and CDR2 (germline): MRHNA, SNTAGT. Trimming took off 8 bases at V and 2 bases at J, with 18 bases between the two ends. The chain's CDR3 is CASSFGMGANYGYTF. The DNA of the CDR3 is TGTGCCAGCTCGTTCGGTATGGGAGCAAACTATGGCTACACCTTC.

The chain couples TRBV6-5 to TRBJ1-1; D possibly corresponds to TRBD1 (6 bases). Trimming pared 5 bases from V and 3 bases from J, leaving 16 bases between. Germline V lookup: CDR1 MNHEY, CDR2 SVGAGI. This CDR3 contains 15 residues. The CDR3: CASSNYRAPHTEAFF. The CDR3 nucleotides read TGTGCCAGCAGTAACTACAGGGCCCCCCACACTGAAGCTTTCTTT.

The CDR3 protein is CASSQDYSSLGNTIYF. For the CDR3, the DNA is TGTGCCAGCAGCCAAGATTACAGCTCTCTGGGGAACACCATATATTTT. The rearrangement joins TRBV14 to TRBJ1-3; D unclear. The CDR3 is 16 residues long. Per germline, CDR1 SGHDN and CDR2 FVKESK. Trimming took off 0 bases at V and 7 bases at J, with 16 bases between the two ends.

The rearrangement joins TRBV4-1 to TRBJ2-2, with 8 bases identical to TRBD2. Trimming at V came to 4 bases and at J to 0 bases, leaving 7 bases not matched to a gene. Germline values: CDR1 MGHRA, CDR2 YSYEKL. The CDR3 contains 17 residues. CDR3 region: CASSPGGGSSNTGELFF. The CDR3 DNA sequence: TGCGCCAGCAGCCCCGGGGGGGGCAGTTCGAACACCGGGGAGCTGTTTTTT.

This sequence joins TRBV2 and TRBJ2-2, with D hard to call. The CDR3 extends over 11 amino acids. V lost 7 bases to trimming and J lost 6 bases, with 6 bases between them. CDR1 is SNHLY and CDR2 is FYNNEI in the germline V gene. CDR3 amino acids: CASKVAGELFF. As DNA, the CDR3 is TGTGCCAGCAAGGTGGCCGGGGAGCTGTTTTTT.

This chain uses TRBV19 with TRBJ1-3, with D unclear. Germline V gives CDR1 LNHDA, CDR2 SQIVND (reference sequence). The CDR3 spans 13 residues. Trimming removed 5 bases at V and 1 base at J, with 6 bases between. In DNA, the CDR3 is TGTGCCAGTAGTTCGGAGTCTGGAAACACCATATATTTT. It encodes CASSSESGNTIYF.

This clone has a single count. This chain uses TRBV11-3 with TRBJ2-7; unclear D gene. Trimming cost V 6 bases and J 7 bases, with 19 bases left between them. This CDR3 is built from 14 residues. CDR1 and CDR2 from the germline V gene are SGHNT and YENEEA. CDR3 loop: CASRYLIWAGEQYF. The CDR3 coding sequence is TGTGCCAGCAGATATCTAATTTGGGCCGGTGAGCAGTACTTC.

V gene TRBV29-1 combines with J gene TRBJ2-2, with TRBD2 matching over 14 bases. The CDR3 spans 18 residues. The germline V gene has CDR1 SQVTM and CDR2 ANQGSEA. With V trimmed by 6 bases and J by 2 bases, 11 bases remained unmatched. The CDR3 sequence: CSVRAGTSGGRNTGELFF. The CDR3 nucleotides read TGCAGCGTGAGGGCCGGGACTAGCGGGGGACGAAACACCGGGGAGCTGTTTTTT.

This clone was detected only once. CDR3 region: CASSLFGNPDTQYF. The CDR3 bases are TGTGCCAGCAGCTTATTCGGCAATCCAGATACGCAGTATTTT. The chain carries TRBV7-2 and TRBJ2-3; D gene uncertain. Germline V lookup: CDR1 SGHTA, CDR2 FQGNSA. The CDR3 consists of 14 residues. V gave up 2 bases and J gave up 4 bases, with 10 bases separating them.

This clone was counted between two and nine times. The J gene is TRBJ1-1, the V gene TRBV7-2, with a tentative D call TRBD1 (5 bases). The V gene lost 5 bases and the J gene lost 1 base, with 11 bases spanning the gap. The CDR3 contains 14 residues. CDR1 is SGHTA, CDR2 FQGNSA, per germline. CDR3: CASSPGRGNTEAFF. The CDR3 nucleotides are TGTGCCAGCAGCCCGGGGCGGGGGAACACTGAAGCTTTCTTT.

J is TRBJ1-1 and V is TRBV18; 10 bases agree with TRBD1. Germline V gene lookup returns CDR1 KGHSH and CDR2 LQKENI. The CDR3 loop spans 17 amino acids. The junction had 4 bases not matched to a gene; V was cut back by 0 bases and J by 0 bases. CDR3 in amino acids: CASSPPGQGSMNTEAFF. CDR3 bases: TGTGCCAGCTCACCACCGGGACAGGGGTCCATGAACACTGAAGCTTTCTTT.